The 5 T cell receptor beta chains below come from one sample, sequenced in a study of shared T cell receptors in the human thymus. TCRdb keeps only in-frame clones here, not all; method: immunoSEQ multiplex PCR. This table holds 700,000 or so clones, 70% to 90% found once. These records were also assigned to another study, of human thymus T cells.

Sequencing was performed on thymocytes. These receptors all stem from a girl younger than two with a congenital heart defect.

The chain combines TRBV6-5 with TRBJ1-5; no clear D. The CDR3 sequence is 12 residues long. The V gene lost 0 bases and the J gene lost 7 bases, with 4 bases spanning the gap. Germline V lookup: CDR1 MNHEY, CDR2 SVGAGI. The CDR3 nucleotides are TGTGCCAGCAGTTACTCGAGCCAGCCCCAGCATTTT. Translated: CASSYSSQPQHF.

The genes are TRBV13 and TRBJ2-7, with 7 bases that match TRBD1. The germline CDR1 and CDR2 sequences are PRHDT and FYEKMQ (reference sequence). This CDR3 is 14 amino acids long. V dropped 11 bases and J dropped 4; count of bases not matched to a gene: 14. Here the CDR3 DNA reads TGTGCCTGCTCAAGGACAGGCGCGGGTTACGAGCAGTACTTC. Its protein product is CACSRTGAGYEQYF.

The J gene is TRBJ1-5, the V gene TRBV28; tentative D call: TRBD1 (6 bases). Germline-derived CDR1 and CDR2 are MDHEN and SYDVKM. CDR3 length equals 14 residues. Between the trimmed V and J ends, which lost 6 bases and 0 bases, there was a span of 9 bases. The CDR3 sequence: CASSRGLSNQPQHF. The CDR3 nucleotides are TGTGCCAGCAGCAGGGGCCTTAGCAATCAGCCCCAGCATTTT.

The chain couples TRBV19 to TRBJ1-2, with D maybe TRBD1 (6 bases). CDR3 length: 15 residues. Between the trimmed V and J ends, which lost 2 bases and 6 bases, there was a span of 16 bases. Germline values: CDR1 LNHDA, CDR2 SQIVND (reference sequence). The CDR3 protein is CASSIIGQPQDGYTF. As DNA, the CDR3 is TGTGCCAGTAGTATAATAGGACAGCCTCAAGATGGCTACACCTTC.

This clone was observed a single time. The chain joins TRBV19 to TRBJ2-1, with a possible D match to TRBD2 (6 bases). V was clipped by 9 bases and J by 3 bases, with 12 bases between them. This CDR3 is 13 amino acids long. The germline gives CDR1 LNHDA, CDR2 SQIVND (reference sequence). CDR3 loop: CASGTEYYNEQFF. CDR3 nucleotides: TGTGCCAGCGGGACTGAGTACTACAATGAGCAGTTCTTC.